One and the same sample provided the 19 T cell receptor beta chains below, sequenced in a study of shared clonotypes between healthy human individuals. Naive CD8 populations comprised CD45RO-negative cells positively selected for CCR7, excluding terminally differentiated effector memory CD45RA+ cells. Method: immunoSEQ multiplex PCR; TCRdb's copy keeps in-frame clones and lacks some. This sample has approximately 2,200,000 clones, with approximately 94% found just once. Sequenced sample: naive CD8+ T cells from PBMCs. The receptor source for this set is a man aged 18-30 years in good health. Some clones in this sample may be carry-over from other donors' samples.

The chain links TRBV11-2 to TRBJ2-2, with TRBD2 identical over 8 bases. The CDR3 length is 17 residues. CDR1 is SGHAT, CDR2 FQNNGV, per germline. V lost 0 bases and J lost 6; bases outside the gene matches: 9. This chain's CDR3 is CASSLDLREAMAGELFF. The CDR3 DNA sequence: TGTGCCAGCAGCTTAGATTTGCGGGAGGCCATGGCCGGGGAGCTGTTTTTT.

This chain links TRBV14 with TRBJ1-2; D remains unclear. This CDR3 has 15 residues. V lost 0 bases, J lost 4 bases, and 12 bases lay in between. Germline lookup yields CDR1 SGHDN and CDR2 FVKESK. This chain's CDR3 is CASSQDLVAAYGYTF. Written as DNA, the CDR3 is TGTGCCAGCAGCCAAGATCTGGTGGCAGCCTATGGCTACACCTTC.

To note about this clone: Different DNA sequences within this sample yield the same CDR3. The J gene is TRBJ2-7, the V gene TRBV19; D is ambiguous. The CDR3 has 13 amino acids. CDR1 LNHDA and CDR2 SQIVND come from the germline V gene (reference sequence). Trimming pared 4 bases from V and 5 bases from J, leaving 12 bases between. Here the CDR3 DNA reads TGTGCCAGTAGTAACCGTGGGAAAGACGAGCAGTACTTC. Protein product: CASSNRGKDEQYF.

This clone has just one count. The chain links TRBV19 to TRBJ2-7; TRBD2 aligns across 9 bases. The CDR3 is made up of 14 amino acids. V lost 4 bases to trimming and J lost 5 bases; unmatched junction nucleotides: 6. Germline loops: CDR1 LNHDA, CDR2 SQIVND (reference sequence). Written as DNA, the CDR3 is TGTGCCAGTAGTACGGCGGGAGGGCCCCACGAGCAGTACTTC. This translates into CASSTAGGPHEQYF.

This clone has only one observation. V and J are TRBV5-1 and TRBJ1-4; D is ambiguous. Germline V lookup: CDR1 SGHRS, CDR2 YFSETQ. The CDR3 loop spans 16 amino acids. Trimming stripped 4 bases from V and 5 bases from J, with 18 bases between. The CDR3 DNA sequence: TGCGCCAGCAGCCCCTTTGTGGGCCGGGTGAATGAAAAACTGTTTTTT. Its translation is CASSPFVGRVNEKLFF.

In the case of this clone: Other DNA sequences in the sample encode the same CDR3. V is TRBV9 and J is TRBJ1-1; a weak D match, TRBD1 (6 bases). CDR1 is SGDLS, CDR2 YYNGEE, per germline. V lost 0 bases and J 1 base, leaving 10 bases between the germline ends. The CDR3 extends over 15 amino acids. CDR3 in DNA: TGTGCCAGCAGCGTAGGTGGGGGCCCGAACACTGAAGCTTTCTTT. As protein: CASSVGGGPNTEAFF.

The chain is built from TRBV18 and TRBJ2-7, with TRBD1 matching over 7 bases. Germline lookup yields CDR1 KGHSH and CDR2 LQKENI. CDR3 size: 14 residues. Trimming took 2 bases from V and 4 from J; bases not matched to a gene: 5. The CDR3 sequence is CASSPDRVGYEQYF. The CDR3 coding sequence is TGTGCCAGCTCACCAGACAGGGTCGGGTACGAGCAGTACTTC.

This rearrangement joins TRBV5-6 to TRBJ1-5; 7 bases align to TRBD1. The V gene's germline CDR1 is SGHDT and CDR2 YYEEEE. The CDR3 has 13 amino acids. Trimming took 4 bases from V and 6 from J; bases not matched to a gene: 4. The DNA for the CDR3 is TGTGCCAGCAGCCCGACAGGGACTCAGCCCCAGCATTTT. Residues: CASSPTGTQPQHF.

This chain links TRBV6-5 with TRBJ2-1; TRBD1 agrees at 9 bases. This CDR3 region has 15 residues. V lost 4 bases to trimming and J lost 4 bases; unmatched junction nucleotides: 5. Germline V gene data show CDR1 as MNHEY and CDR2 as SVGAGI. Here the CDR3 reads CASSSSGTGYNEQFF. As DNA, the CDR3 is TGTGCCAGCAGTTCGTCCGGGACAGGGTACAATGAGCAGTTCTTC.

CDR3: CASSYTPNTEAFF. The CDR3 DNA sequence: TGTGCCAGCAGTTACACACCGAACACTGAAGCTTTCTTT. The rearrangement uses TRBV6-6 and TRBJ1-1, with D unresolved. The CDR3 consists of 13 residues. V was shortened by 2 bases and J by 1 base, with 5 bases between the two germline ends. The V gene's germline CDR1 is MNHNY and CDR2 SVGAGI (reference sequence).

CDR3: CASSQVSREGPRDTQYF. The DNA for the CDR3 is TGCGCCAGCAGCCAAGTGTCCCGGGAGGGCCCACGGGATACGCAGTATTTT. The genes are TRBV4-3 and TRBJ2-3; 8 positions agree with TRBD2. V dropped 1 base and J dropped 6; count of bases not matched to a gene: 12. Germline V lookup: CDR1 LGHNA, CDR2 YSLEER. This CDR3 has 17 amino acids.

The rearrangement uses TRBV7-2 and TRBJ2-1; 8 nucleotides match TRBD2. The CDR3 extends over 16 amino acids. CDR1 and CDR2 (germline): SGHTA, FQGNSA. With 5 bases clipped from V and 2 bases from J, the junction kept 8 bases outside the gene matches. CDR3: CASSALGREAYNEQFF. The DNA of the CDR3 is TGTGCCAGCAGCGCCCTTGGGCGGGAGGCCTACAATGAGCAGTTCTTC.

The CDR3 DNA reads TGTGCCAGCAGCTTAGTAGTCCTAGCGGTGAACACCGGGGAGCTGTTTTTT. Residues: CASSLVVLAVNTGELFF. The chain combines TRBV7-9 with TRBJ2-2, with 7 positions matching TRBD2. The germline V gene has CDR1 SEHNR and CDR2 FQNEAQ (reference sequence). The CDR3 loop spans 17 amino acids. Trimming at V came to 1 base and at J to 1 base, leaving 6 bases not matched to a gene.

The chain recombines TRBV9 with TRBJ1-2; a possible D gene is TRBD1 (6 bases). CDR1 is SGDLS and CDR2 is YYNGEE in the germline V gene. This CDR3 contains 16 residues. V was shortened by 0 bases and J by 8 bases, with 20 bases between the two germline ends. CDR3 residues: CASSVDRVASTWGYTF. CDR3 in DNA: TGTGCCAGCAGCGTAGACAGGGTCGCCTCAACATGGGGCTACACCTTC. The whole variable domain, filled in from reference TRBV9 and TRBJ1-2, reads DSGVTQTPKHLITATGQRVTLRCSPRSGDLSVYWYQQSLDQGLQFLIQYYNGEERAKGNILERFSAQQFPDLHSELNLSSLELGDSALYFCASSVDRVASTWGYTFGSGTRLTVV.

The rearrangement uses TRBV15 and TRBJ2-1; D perhaps matches TRBD1 (5 bases). The CDR3 is 14 amino acids. V was cut by 0 bases and J by 4 bases, with 7 bases left in between. Per germline, CDR1 LNHNV and CDR2 YYDKDF (reference sequence). The CDR3 region is CATSRETGYNEQFF. CDR3 in DNA: TGTGCCACCAGCAGAGAAACAGGTTACAATGAGCAGTTCTTC.

This clone is a singleton in its sample. The chain joins TRBV4-1 to TRBJ1-4; D is unclear. Germline CDR1 MGHRA, CDR2 YSYEKL. V lost 0 bases to trimming and J lost 7 bases, with 6 bases between them. The CDR3 runs to 13 residues. This chain's CDR3 is CASSQDLGEKLFF. The CDR3 DNA reads TGCGCCAGCAGCCAAGATCTGGGTGAAAAACTGTTTTTT.

V usage is TRBV28 and J usage is TRBJ1-3; the D is unclear. Germline loops: CDR1 MDHEN, CDR2 SYDVKM. The CDR3 totals 15 residues. V shed 9 bases and J shed 0 bases, with 15 bases lying between them. CDR3 residues: CASSRPGGSGNTIYF. The CDR3 bases are TGTGCCAGTAGTAGGCCGGGCGGCTCTGGAAACACCATATATTTT. The entire variable domain, with the rest obtained from reference TRBV28 and TRBJ1-3, is as follows: DVKVTQSSRYLVKRTGEKVFLECVQDMDHENMFWYRQDPGLGLRLIYFSYDVKMKEKGDIPEGYSVSREKKERFSLILESASTNQTSMYLCASSRPGGSGNTIYFGEGSWLTVV.

The table lists this clone with a count of one. The chain couples TRBV11-2 to TRBJ2-2; 10 bases are a match to TRBD2. Germline V gene lookup returns CDR1 SGHAT and CDR2 FQNNGV. The CDR3 consists of 15 residues. Losses at the gene ends were 5 bases for V and 4 bases for J; bases not matched to a gene: 4. The CDR3 here is CASSRLAGGTGELFF. The CDR3 nucleotides read TGTGCCAGCAGCCGTTTAGCGGGAGGCACCGGGGAGCTGTTTTTT.

The rearrangement joins TRBV12-5 to TRBJ2-2; TRBD2 might be the D (5 bases). The V gene's germline CDR1 is LGHNT and CDR2 FRNRAP. Trimming removed 1 base at V and 13 bases at J, with 13 bases between. This CDR3 is 13 amino acids long. Here the CDR3 reads CASGLAGIGGLFF. The CDR3 DNA reads TGTGCTAGTGGTTTGGCGGGAATCGGTGGGCTGTTTTTT.